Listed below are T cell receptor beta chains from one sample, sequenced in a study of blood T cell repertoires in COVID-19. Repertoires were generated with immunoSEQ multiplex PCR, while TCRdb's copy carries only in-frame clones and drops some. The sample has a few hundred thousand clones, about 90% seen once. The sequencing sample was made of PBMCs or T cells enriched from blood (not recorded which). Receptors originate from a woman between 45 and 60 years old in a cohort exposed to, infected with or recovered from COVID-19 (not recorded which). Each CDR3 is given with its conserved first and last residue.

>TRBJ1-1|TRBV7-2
CASRHAGGSSEAFF
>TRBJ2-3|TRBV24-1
CATSAPRGRGASTDTQYF
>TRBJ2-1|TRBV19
CASSQPRTGMRSEQFF
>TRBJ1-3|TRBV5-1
CASSSGDSLSGNTIYF
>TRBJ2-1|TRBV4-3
CASSQHPRDTYNEQFF
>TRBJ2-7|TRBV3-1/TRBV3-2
CASATRLAAQYEQYF
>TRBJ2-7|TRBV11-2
CASSYSPGLNYEQYF
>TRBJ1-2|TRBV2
CASSDLTGPNYGYTF
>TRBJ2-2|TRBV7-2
CASSSAGLNTGELFF
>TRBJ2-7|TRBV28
CASSITDRGYEQYF
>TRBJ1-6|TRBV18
CASSEPGSAYNSPLHF
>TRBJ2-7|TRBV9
CASSPHLETTWDRGTHEQYF
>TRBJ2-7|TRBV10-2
CASSLAGEMNEQYF
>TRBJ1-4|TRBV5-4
CASSSQGIEKLFF
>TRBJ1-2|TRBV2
CASTGDRGDYGYTF
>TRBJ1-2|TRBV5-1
CASSQDRGLDGQGYTF
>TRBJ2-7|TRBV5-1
CASSLTPGQSYEQYF
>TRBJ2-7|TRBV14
CASSPLRTGGAPYF
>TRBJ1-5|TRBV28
CASSLGGGMGLESNQPQHF
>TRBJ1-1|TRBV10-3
CAISEMGGNTEAFF
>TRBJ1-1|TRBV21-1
CASEFPRGLGTEAFF
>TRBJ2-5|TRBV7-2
CASSLPSGLNQETQYF
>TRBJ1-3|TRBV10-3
CAISESAGSGAISGNTIYF
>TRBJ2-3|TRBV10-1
CASSDLPRFRGKQSDTQYF
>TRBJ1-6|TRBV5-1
CASNPEGGFEAPLHF
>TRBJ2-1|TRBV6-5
CASKARIGDNEQFF
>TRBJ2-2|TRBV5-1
CASSDSANTGELFF
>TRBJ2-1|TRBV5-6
CASSLAGSGGSYNEQFF
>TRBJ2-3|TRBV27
CASSSTTASTDTQYF
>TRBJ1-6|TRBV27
CASRVDRGTSPLHF
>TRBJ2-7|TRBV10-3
CAISEGSGGEQYF
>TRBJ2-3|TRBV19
CASSTTGGADTQYF
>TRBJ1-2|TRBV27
CASSSWDRVNGYTF
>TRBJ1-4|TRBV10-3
CAISETAINEKLFF
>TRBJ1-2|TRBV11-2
CASSPEGGHYGYTF
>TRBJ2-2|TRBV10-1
CASSGDRANTGELFF
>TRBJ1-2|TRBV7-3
CASSLGDRVRGYTF
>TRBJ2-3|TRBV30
CACRTPSTDTQYF
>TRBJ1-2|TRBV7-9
CASSLDFAGGSGYTF
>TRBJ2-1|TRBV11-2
CASSLGLGQAGLGEFF
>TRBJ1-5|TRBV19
CASNLDRASNQPQHF
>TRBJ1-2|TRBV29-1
CSVQGSYGYTF
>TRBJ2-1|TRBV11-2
CASSLDPRGWDEQFF
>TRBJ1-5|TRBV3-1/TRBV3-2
CASSQDVQGNQPQHF
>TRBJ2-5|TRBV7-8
CASSRNGQGQETQYF
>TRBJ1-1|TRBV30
CAWSVEVGNTEAFF
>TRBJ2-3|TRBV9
CASSELADTQYF
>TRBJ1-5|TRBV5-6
CASSLSRTRDQPQHF
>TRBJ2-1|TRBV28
CASSLEGTSGGSSYNEQFF
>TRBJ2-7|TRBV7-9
CASSLRDSTYEQYF